The 5 T cell receptor beta chains below come from one sample, sequenced in a study of shared clonotypes between healthy human individuals. TCRdb's copy holds only in-frame clones and misses some; the assay was immunoSEQ multiplex PCR. The repertoire holds 1.6 million or so clones, with 98% as singletons. Sequences were obtained from naive CD4+ T cells sorted from blood. Indicated subset: CD45RA+ positively selected. These receptors all stem from a man in his thirties or forties in good health.

The chain uses TRBV19 and TRBJ1-1; TRBD1 matches at 10 bases. The CDR3 is made up of 15 amino acids. V lost 2 bases to trimming and J lost 4 bases; unmatched junction nucleotides: 4. Per germline, CDR1 LNHDA and CDR2 SQIVND (reference sequence). The CDR3 DNA is TGTGCCAGTAGTATACCGGGACAGGGGAGCACTGAAGCTTTCTTT. Protein product: CASSIPGQGSTEAFF.

The gene calls are TRBV27 and TRBJ2-1; TRBD2 aligns across 12 bases. Germline CDR1 and CDR2: MNHEY and SMNVEV (reference sequence). This CDR3 has 14 residues. The trim removed 8 bases at V and 5 bases at J, leaving 4 bases unmatched. The DNA for the CDR3 is TGTGCCAGCGCTAGCGGGAGGGGCCACAATGAGCAGTTCTTC. It encodes CASASGRGHNEQFF.

The rearrangement joins TRBV6-4 to TRBJ2-1; D possibly matches TRBD1 or TRBD2 (6 bases each). This CDR3 is 13 amino acids long. The V gene's germline CDR1 is MRHNA and CDR2 SNTAGT. Trimming removed 6 bases from V and 3 bases from J, with 9 bases in between. DNA of the CDR3: TGTGCCAGCAGCGGGGGCATCTACAATGAGCAGTTCTTC. It is translated as CASSGGIYNEQFF.

This CDR3 is CASRSFPATNEKLFF. For the CDR3, the DNA is TGTGCCAGTAGGTCGTTCCCCGCAACTAATGAAAAACTGTTTTTT. This chain links TRBV6-1 with TRBJ1-4; D not certain. Trimming pared 9 bases from V and 0 bases from J, leaving 14 bases between. Germline CDR1 is MNHNS and CDR2 is SASEGT. This CDR3 region has 15 residues.

The V and J genes are TRBV28 and TRBJ2-2, with TRBD2 identical over 7 bases. Losses at the gene ends were 0 bases for V and 1 base for J; bases not matched to a gene: 2. This CDR3 is 16 amino acids long. Germline CDR1 is MDHEN and CDR2 is SYDVKM. The CDR3 DNA sequence: TGTGCCAGCAGTTTATGGCTAGCGGAGAACACCGGGGAGCTGTTTTTT. It yields the protein CASSLWLAENTGELFF. Full variable domain (outside the CDR3, taken from reference TRBV28 and TRBJ2-2): DVKVTQSSRYLVKRTGEKVFLECVQDMDHENMFWYRQDPGLGLRLIYFSYDVKMKEKGDIPEGYSVSREKKERFSLILESASTNQTSMYLCASSLWLAENTGELFFGEGSRLTVL.